The 16 T cell receptor beta chains given below trace back to one sample, sequenced in a study of CD8+ T cells in alopecia areata. Isolated RNA was reverse transcribed into cDNA used as the sequencing template. Produced via immunoSEQ multiplex PCR; TCRdb's table is partial and in-frame only. The sample includes about 170,000 clones, approximately 70% of them seen just once. The sequencing here drew on CD8+ T cells sorted from blood, taken at week 0. Receptors originate from a human donor with alopecia areata.

This chain links TRBV6-5 with TRBJ2-5, with D possibly being TRBD2 (6 bases). CDR1 and CDR2 (germline): MNHEY, SVGAGI. Trimming took 6 bases from V and 2 from J, leaving 16 bases between them. The CDR3 extends over 15 amino acids. In nucleotides, the CDR3 is TGTGCCAGCAGCCGGGGAGTTGGGGGGCAAGAGACCCAGTACTTC. It yields the protein CASSRGVGGQETQYF.

The genes are TRBV7-8 and TRBJ2-2; D gene ambiguous. The CDR3 has 13 residues. The ends were cut back, 5 bases at V and 9 bases at J, with 13 bases in the middle. The germline gives CDR1 SGHVS, CDR2 FQNEAQ. In nucleotides, the CDR3 is TGTGCCAGCAGCATAGTCGTGGGCCGGGAGCTGTTTTTT. Protein: CASSIVVGRELFF.

This clone was observed a few times. The rearrangement links TRBV29-1 to TRBJ2-7, with TRBD1 matching over 7 bases. Losses at the gene ends were 6 bases for V and 5 bases for J; bases not matched to a gene: 4. Germline-derived CDR1 and CDR2 are SQVTM and ANQGSEA. The CDR3 spans 11 residues. CDR3 amino acids: CSVLQGHEQYF. DNA for the CDR3: TGCAGCGTCCTACAGGGGCACGAGCAGTACTTC.

The rearrangement links TRBV7-9 to TRBJ1-2; tentatively, D is TRBD1 (6 bases). CDR1 and CDR2 from the germline V gene are SEHNR and FQNEAQ (reference sequence). The V gene lost 1 base and the J gene lost 10 bases, with 7 bases spanning the gap. This CDR3 comprises 11 residues. The CDR3 coding sequence is TGTGCCAGCAGCTTAGGGGACAACTACACCTTC. This codes for CASSLGDNYTF. The whole variable domain, filled in from reference TRBV7-9 and TRBJ1-2, reads DTGVSQNPRHKITKRGQNVTFRCDPISEHNRLYWYRQTLGQGPEFLTYFQNEAQLEKSRLLSDRFSAERPKGSFSTLEIQRTEQGDSAMYLCASSLGDNYTFGSGTRLTVV.

The sample holds a few counts of this clone. The V call is TRBV28, the J call TRBJ2-7; no definite D call. This CDR3 is built from 11 residues. V lost 1 base and J 3 bases, leaving 1 base between the germline ends. Per the germline V gene, CDR1 is MDHEN and CDR2 is SYDVKM. The CDR3 DNA is TGTGCCAGCAGTTTATTCTACGAGCAGTACTTC. This translates into CASSLFYEQYF.

In this sample, this clone turned up a few times. The rearrangement uses TRBV7-9 and TRBJ2-3; D gene unclear. CDR3 length: 11 amino acids. The germline V gene has CDR1 SEHNR and CDR2 FQNEAQ (reference sequence). V shed 8 bases and J shed 4 bases, with 7 bases lying between them. The CDR3 DNA is TGTGCCAGCGAGCTCCCAGATACGCAGTATTTT. Translation: CASELPDTQYF. Complete variable domain (other parts from reference TRBV7-9 and TRBJ2-3): DTGVSQNPRHKITKRGQNVTFRCDPISEHNRLYWYRQTLGQGPEFLTYFQNEAQLEKSRLLSDRFSAERPKGSFSTLEIQRTEQGDSAMYLCASELPDTQYFGPGTRLTVL.

This clone appeared a single time. The CDR3, as DNA: TGTGCCAGCAGTTACCGCGGGGGAACCTACAATGAGCAGTTCTTC. It yields the protein CASSYRGGTYNEQFF. This chain uses TRBV6-6 with TRBJ2-1, with 7 bases identical to TRBD2. The V segment lost 2 bases and the J segment 2 bases; nucleotides outside the gene matches: 3. CDR1 MNHNY and CDR2 SVGAGI come from the germline V gene (reference sequence). This CDR3 region has 15 residues.

V is TRBV30 and J is TRBJ2-6, with TRBD1 matching 9 bases. Per the germline V gene, CDR1 is GTSNPN and CDR2 is SVGIG (reference sequence). The V and J ends lost 5 bases and 2 bases, in that order; junction bases with no gene match: 4. The CDR3 has 15 residues. This CDR3 is CAWAGDRAGANVLTF. The CDR3 DNA reads as TGTGCCTGGGCCGGGGACAGGGCTGGGGCCAACGTCCTGACTTTC. The full variable domain, completed using reference TRBV30 and TRBJ2-6, is SQTIHQWPATLVQPVGSPLSLECTVEGTSNPNLYWYRQAAGRGLQLLFYSVGIGQISSEVPQNLSASRPQDRQFILSSKKLLLSDSGFYLCAWAGDRAGANVLTFGAGSRLTVL.

This chain links TRBV5-1 with TRBJ2-3; TRBD1 or TRBD2 may be the D gene (5 bases each). The germline V and J ends were trimmed by 0 bases and 2 bases, with 13 bases remaining between them. From germline, CDR1 is SGHRS and CDR2 YFSETQ. This CDR3 contains 16 residues. CDR3 coding DNA: TGCGCCAGCAGCTTGGAAGCGGACATACTCACAGATACGCAGTATTTT. Protein: CASSLEADILTDTQYF. The variable domain in full, with the rest retrieved from reference TRBV5-1 and TRBJ2-3, is KAGVTQTPRYLIKTRGQQVTLSCSPISGHRSVSWYQQTPGQGLQFLFEYFSETQRNKGNFPGRFSGRQFSNSRSEMNVSTLELGDSALYLCASSLEADILTDTQYFGPGTRLTVL.

This clone came up a few times. CDR3 nucleotides: TGTGCCAGCAGTCACCCAGGGGTTGATGGCTACACCTTC. It yields the protein CASSHPGVDGYTF. This sequence joins TRBV7-9 and TRBJ1-2, with a possible D match to TRBD1 (6 bases). CDR3 length: 13 amino acids. V dropped 6 bases and J dropped 6 bases, with 14 bases sitting between them. The germline CDR1 and CDR2 sequences are SEHNR and FQNEAQ (reference sequence).

This clone occurred a few times. The genes are TRBV5-1 and TRBJ1-2; D gene unclear. The CDR3 is 14 residues long. Germline CDR1 SGHRS, CDR2 YFSETQ. V lost 1 base and J lost 5, with 12 bases in between. The CDR3 sequence: CASSLWLPWYGYTF. CDR3 bases: TGCGCCAGCAGCTTGTGGCTCCCATGGTATGGCTACACCTTC.

The chain couples TRBV5-1 to TRBJ1-1; TRBD1 aligns across 9 bases. V lost 3 bases, J lost 2 bases, and 2 bases stayed unmatched. The CDR3 sequence is 14 residues long. Germline values: CDR1 SGHRS, CDR2 YFSETQ. The CDR3 here is CASSWTGENTEAFF. CDR3 sequence (DNA): TGCGCCAGCAGCTGGACAGGGGAAAACACTGAAGCTTTCTTT.

The V gene is TRBV5-1, the J gene TRBJ1-1; D remains unclear. The CDR3 sequence is 15 residues long. Germline CDR1 reads SGHRS; CDR2 reads YFSETQ. The V end lost 0 bases, the J end lost 3 bases, and 12 bases lay between the germline ends. In nucleotides, the CDR3 is TGCGCCAGCAGCTTGGTTAAGGGCGGGCACACTGAAGCTTTCTTT. Translation: CASSLVKGGHTEAFF.

This clone was detected a few times. This sequence joins TRBV2 and TRBJ1-5, with D hard to call. The germline CDR1 and CDR2 sequences are SNHLY and FYNNEI. CDR3 length equals 14 residues. V lost 8 bases, J lost 4 bases, and 15 bases lay in between. The CDR3 loop is CASGPTVGNQPQHF. DNA of the CDR3: TGTGCCAGCGGCCCAACGGTGGGAAATCAGCCCCAGCATTTT.

This clone was detected only a few times. The chain has TRBV5-6 and TRBJ2-2; tentatively, D is TRBD2 (5 bases). V gave up 0 bases and J gave up 1 base, with 7 bases separating them. The CDR3 is 15 residues long. Germline V lookup: CDR1 SGHDT, CDR2 YYEEEE. The CDR3 is CASSLAGENTGELFF. The CDR3 DNA is TGTGCCAGCAGCTTGGCCGGGGAGAACACCGGGGAGCTGTTTTTT.

This chain joins TRBV4-1 and TRBJ1-5; D gene uncertain. CDR1 is MGHRA and CDR2 is YSYEKL in the germline V gene. The CDR3 is 13 residues long. V was cut by 1 base and J by 6 bases, with 7 bases left in between. CDR3 loop: CASSQVGLQPQHF. For the CDR3, the DNA is TGCGCCAGCAGCCAAGTCGGACTTCAGCCCCAGCATTTT.